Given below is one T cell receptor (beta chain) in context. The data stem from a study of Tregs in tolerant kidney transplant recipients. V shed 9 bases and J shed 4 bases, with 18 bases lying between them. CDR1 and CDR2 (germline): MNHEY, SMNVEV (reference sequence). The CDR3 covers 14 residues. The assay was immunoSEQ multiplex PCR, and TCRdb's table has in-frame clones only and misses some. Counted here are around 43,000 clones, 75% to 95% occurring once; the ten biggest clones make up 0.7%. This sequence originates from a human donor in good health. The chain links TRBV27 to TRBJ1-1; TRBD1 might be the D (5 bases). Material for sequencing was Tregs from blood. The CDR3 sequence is CARNQPRQGTEAFF. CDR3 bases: TGTGCCAGGAATCAGCCCCGGCAGGGCACTGAAGCTTTCTTT.